A single sample is the source of the 14 T cell receptor beta chains below, sequenced in a study of cytomegalovirus exposure and HLA in healthy donors. The PCR ran on 60 Vbeta and 13 Jbeta primers. Clones were sequenced by immunoSEQ multiplex PCR, and TCRdb holds only the in-frame ones, with some missing. The table has more than 90,000 clones, 81% seen once. The specimen was PBMCs. The receptor set was obtained from a woman aged 70-85 years in good health and CMV-seropositive.

The rearrangement links TRBV2 to TRBJ2-1; TRBD2 matches at 13 bases. The CDR3 runs 17 residues. The V gene end was trimmed by 7 bases and the J gene end by 3 bases; junction bases not matched to a gene: 9. The germline CDR1 and CDR2 sequences are SNHLY and FYNNEI. The CDR3 region has the DNA TGTGCCAGCAAAGGGACTAGCGGGACCCCCCACTACAATGAGCAGTTCTTC. It yields the protein CASKGTSGTPHYNEQFF.

This sequence joins TRBV7-2 and TRBJ2-7; 7 nucleotides agree with TRBD1. V lost 1 base, J lost 1 base, and 1 base stayed unmatched. The CDR3 loop spans 14 amino acids. The germline V gene has CDR1 SGHTA and CDR2 FQGNSA. The CDR3 region is CASSLEQGSYEQYF. CDR3 nucleotides: TGTGCCAGCAGCTTAGAACAGGGGTCCTACGAGCAGTACTTC. The complete variable domain, with remaining parts taken from reference TRBV7-2 and TRBJ2-7, reads GAGVSQSPSNKVTEKGKDVELRCDPISGHTALYWYRQSLGQGLEFLIYFQGNSAPDKSGLPSDRFSAERTGGSVSTLTIQRTQQEDSAVYLCASSLEQGSYEQYFGPGTRLTVT.

V and J are TRBV15 and TRBJ2-5; 9 bases are shared with TRBD2. Unmatched junction bases numbered 22, after V lost 4 bases and J lost 1 base. Germline loops: CDR1 LNHNV, CDR2 YYDKDF (reference sequence). The CDR3 consists of 21 residues. CDR3 coding DNA: TGTGCCACCAGCATTCCCCAAGGGGTAGCGGGAGACCACGTACTCCAAGAGACCCAGTACTTC. It encodes CATSIPQGVAGDHVLQETQYF.

This sequence joins TRBV19 and TRBJ2-3; a weak D match, TRBD2 (6 bases). CDR3 size: 14 residues. Germline values: CDR1 LNHDA, CDR2 SQIVND (reference sequence). V was shortened by 6 bases and J by 2 bases, with 12 bases between the two germline ends. In nucleotides, the CDR3 is TGTGCCAGTAGGTGGCGGGGTGCCACAGATACGCAGTATTTT. It translates to CASRWRGATDTQYF.

This chain connects TRBV11-2 to TRBJ1-1; D not certain. Germline CDR1 and CDR2: SGHAT and FQNNGV. V was shortened by 0 bases and J by 4 bases, with 9 bases between the two germline ends. The CDR3 covers 14 residues. CDR3 in DNA: TGTGCCAGCAGCTTAGATCTAATTATCACTGAAGCTTTCTTT. As protein: CASSLDLIITEAFF.

This clone has just one count. The chain carries TRBV11-3 and TRBJ2-3; 8 bases fit TRBD2. Germline V CDR1 and CDR2: SGHNT, YENEEA. V was pared by 5 bases and J by 0 bases, with 4 bases of the junction left unmatched. The CDR3 contains 15 residues. This CDR3 is CASSEIAGSTDTQYF. As DNA, the CDR3 is TGTGCCAGCAGCGAAATAGCGGGAAGCACAGATACGCAGTATTTT.

The V gene is TRBV28, the J gene TRBJ1-5, with no clear D. V lost 10 bases and J 0 bases, leaving 13 bases between the germline ends. The CDR3 runs to 14 residues. The V gene's germline CDR1 is MDHEN and CDR2 SYDVKM. CDR3 DNA: TGTGCCATCTTCAGCCCAGGTAGCAATCAGCCCCAGCATTTT. Translation: CAIFSPGSNQPQHF.

This clone was detected many times. V is TRBV4-1 and J is TRBJ2-3; D is possibly TRBD2 (5 bases). V lost 8 bases, J lost 2 bases, and 17 bases lay in between. Germline lookup yields CDR1 MGHRA and CDR2 YSYEKL. The CDR3 consists of 15 residues. The CDR3 sequence: CASSFREINTDTQYF. In nucleotides, the CDR3 is TGCGCCAGCTCGTTTAGGGAGATTAACACAGATACGCAGTATTTT.

This clone showed up just a few times. The rearrangement links TRBV7-3 to TRBJ1-4; 7 bases are shared with TRBD1. J was trimmed by 5 bases and V by 5 bases; bases with no gene match: 2. The germline V gene has CDR1 SGHTA and CDR2 FQGTGA. The CDR3 covers 13 residues. CDR3 in DNA: TGTGCCAGCAGCAGGGGGCGGAATGAAAAACTGTTTTTT. This gives the protein CASSRGRNEKLFF.

The chain combines TRBV5-6 with TRBJ2-4, with 8 positions matching TRBD1. V was pared by 0 bases and J by 8 bases, with 10 bases of the junction left unmatched. This CDR3 spans 16 amino acids. From germline, CDR1 is SGHDT and CDR2 YYEEEE. This chain's CDR3 is CASSLVGQGHMDIQYF. The CDR3 DNA reads as TGTGCCAGCAGCTTGGTAGGACAGGGACATATGGACATTCAGTACTTC.

This clone was found once. The chain links TRBV5-1 to TRBJ2-3; the match to TRBD2 covers 10 bases. The CDR3 loop spans 20 amino acids. The germline gives CDR1 SGHRS, CDR2 YFSETQ. V dropped 4 bases and J dropped 4; count of bases not matched to a gene: 21. CDR3 coding DNA: TGCGCCAGCAGCCCCTTTTTGAGGGGCCTAGCGGGAGTTACATCAGATACGCAGTATTTT. It encodes CASSPFLRGLAGVTSDTQYF.

This clone has more than one count but fewer than ten. The rearrangement uses TRBV6-1 and TRBJ2-3; 15 nucleotides agree with TRBD2. This CDR3 is 17 amino acids long. CDR1 is MNHNS, CDR2 SASEGT, per germline. Losses at the gene ends were 1 base for V and 5 bases for J; bases not matched to a gene: 4. CDR3 DNA: TGTGCCAGCAGTGAAGGGAGGACTAGCGGGGGGGGAGATACGCAGTATTTT. It encodes CASSEGRTSGGGDTQYF.

The chain combines TRBV18 with TRBJ2-3; 9 bases fit TRBD2. The CDR3 consists of 15 residues. Per germline, CDR1 KGHSH and CDR2 LQKENI. V shed 3 bases, J shed 2 bases, and the junction held 3 bases outside the gene matches. The CDR3 region is CASSPLAGNTDTQYF. Here the CDR3 DNA reads TGTGCCAGCTCACCCCTAGCGGGGAACACAGATACGCAGTATTTT.

This chain links TRBV7-3 with TRBJ2-3, with a tentative D call TRBD2 (6 bases). The V end was cut by 2 bases, the J end by 6 bases, with 21 bases between. This CDR3 contains 17 residues. CDR1 and CDR2 (germline): SGHTA, FQGTGA. CDR3 residues: CASSLLPEGLLMDTQYF. In DNA form, the CDR3 reads TGTGCCAGCAGCTTATTACCTGAAGGACTATTAATGGATACGCAGTATTTT.